These T cell receptor beta chains were read from a single sample in a study of cytomegalovirus exposure and HLA in healthy donors. The protocol was immunoSEQ multiplex PCR, while the TCRdb copy is restricted to in-frame clones and leaves out a portion. The sample lists about 96,000 clones; roughly 84% were seen once. The sample taken for sequencing was PBMCs. These receptors all stem from a man aged 25-40 years in good health and CMV-seronegative. Each CDR3 is given with its conserved first and last residue. Each record gives: J gene, D gene, clone size, CDR3 length, V gene, CDR3 protein, CDR3 DNA. D genes are given only for firm matches. Size is omitted from some rows. Given values are once, few, many or a class for expanded clones.

>TRBJ2-7|-|-|14|TRBV6-1
CASMILQGTYEQYF
TGTGCCAGCATGATTCTGCAGGGGACCTACGAGCAGTACTTC
>TRBJ1-1|-|-|13|TRBV28
CASSLLGYTEAFF
TGTGCCAGCAGTTTACTCGGTTACACTGAAGCTTTCTTT
>TRBJ1-5|-|few|14|TRBV10-3
CAISESTSNQPQHF
TGTGCCATCAGTGAGTCGACAAGTAATCAGCCCCAGCATTTT
>TRBJ2-7|TRBD2|-|16|TRBV5-6
CASSLAGGLEAREQYF
TGTGCCAGCAGCTTAGCGGGGGGGCTCGAGGCTCGGGAGCAGTACTTC
>TRBJ2-7|TRBD2|-|15|TRBV19
CASSIGSGRGYEQYF
TGTGCCAGTAGTATAGGCTCCGGGAGGGGCTACGAGCAGTACTTC
>TRBJ1-2|TRBD1|-|18|TRBV10-3
CAISRTLGQDRADYGYTF
TGTGCCATCAGTCGAACGCTAGGACAGGACAGAGCCGACTATGGCTACACCTTC
>TRBJ2-3|TRBD1|-|15|TRBV15
CASAGQGSSTDTQYF
TGTGCCAGCGCTGGACAGGGCTCGAGCACAGATACGCAGTATTTT
>TRBJ1-3|-|once|16|TRBV13
CASSPRGGATGNTIYF
TGTGCCAGCAGCCCCCGAGGGGGTGCTACTGGAAACACCATATATTTT
>TRBJ1-5|TRBD1|-|14|TRBV18
CASSPDRAGQPQHF
TGTGCCAGCTCACCGGACAGGGCTGGTCAGCCCCAGCATTTT
>TRBJ1-2|TRBD1|-|15|TRBV27
CASSLVGGTGYGYTF
TGTGCCAGCAGTTTAGTAGGGGGCACGGGCTATGGCTACACCTTC
>TRBJ1-1|TRBD1|once|12|TRBV28
CASMMGQTGAFF
TGTGCCAGCATGATGGGACAGACGGGAGCTTTCTTT
>TRBJ1-5|TRBD1|few|14|TRBV6-1
CASSEGDSRQPQHF
TGTGCCAGCAGTGAGGGGGACAGCCGTCAGCCCCAGCATTTT
>TRBJ1-1|TRBD1|-|14|TRBV29-1
CSVGQGAPNTEAFF
TGCAGCGTTGGACAGGGGGCCCCGAACACTGAAGCTTTCTTT
>TRBJ1-5|TRBD1|-|14|TRBV30
CAWSPGTVNQPQHF
TGTGCCTGGAGCCCCGGGACAGTGAATCAGCCCCAGCATTTT
>TRBJ2-2|TRBD1|-|15|TRBV19
CASSWGQGFTGELFF
TGTGCCAGTAGTTGGGGACAGGGTTTCACCGGGGAGCTGTTTTTT
>TRBJ2-1|TRBD2|once|16|TRBV10-3
CAISEISGGAYNEQFF
TGTGCCATCAGTGAAATTAGCGGGGGGGCTTACAATGAGCAGTTCTTC
>TRBJ2-7|TRBD1|-|14|TRBV2
CASSRRTGDYEQYF
TGTGCCAGCAGCCGGAGGACAGGAGACTACGAGCAGTACTTC
>TRBJ2-7|TRBD1|-|16|TRBV27
CASSSLDRVTLREQYF
TGTGCCAGCAGTTCCCTCGACAGGGTCACGTTGCGGGAGCAGTACTTC
>TRBJ2-1|TRBD2|once|15|TRBV5-4
CASSTAGGSYNEQFF
TGTGCCAGCAGCACAGCGGGGGGGTCCTACAATGAGCAGTTCTTC
>TRBJ2-2|-|-|16|TRBV9
CASSVAGQSSTGELFF
TGTGCCAGCAGCGTAGCGGGACAAAGTTCCACCGGGGAGCTGTTTTTT
>TRBJ2-7|-|few|14|TRBV10-1
CASSESGRGYEQYF
TGCGCCAGCAGTGAGTCAGGCAGGGGTTACGAGCAGTACTTC
>TRBJ1-5|-|-|17|TRBV7-9
CASSFTVSGQGNQPQHF
TGTGCCAGCAGCTTTACGGTCAGTGGGCAAGGCAATCAGCCCCAGCATTTT
>TRBJ1-1|TRBD1|-|11|TRBV10-2
CASSGDREAFF
TGCGCCAGCAGTGGGGACAGGGAAGCTTTCTTT
>TRBJ2-1|-|-|15|TRBV12-2
CASRLGASHHNEQFF
TGTGCAAGTCGCTTGGGGGCCTCACACCACAATGAGCAGTTCTTC
>TRBJ1-1|TRBD1|-|15|TRBV14
CASSPTGARSTEAFF
TGTGCCAGCAGCCCTACAGGGGCGAGGAGCACTGAAGCTTTCTTT
>TRBJ1-5|-|-|13|TRBV27
CASSASTHQPQHF
TGTGCCAGCAGTGCGTCGACACATCAGCCCCAGCATTTT
>TRBJ2-7|-|-|14|TRBV5-1
CASSRSGQTYEQYF
TGCGCCAGCAGCCGCTCCGGACAGACCTACGAGCAGTACTTC
>TRBJ1-4|-|-|18|TRBV5-1
CARDPRGGRDSTNEKLFF
TGCGCCAGAGACCCTCGGGGGGGGAGGGATTCAACTAATGAAAAACTGTTTTTT
>TRBJ1-1|-|-|14|TRBV6-5
CASSYSRGNTEAFF
TGTGCCAGCAGTTACTCTAGAGGGAACACTGAAGCTTTCTTT
>TRBJ2-3|TRBD1|few|15|TRBV19
CASSQPGQVTDTQYF
TGTGCCAGTAGTCAACCGGGACAGGTCACAGATACGCAGTATTTT
>TRBJ2-3|TRBD1|-|17|TRBV19
CASSIPLRQGYTDTQYF
TGTGCCAGTAGTATCCCCCTTCGACAGGGCTACACAGATACGCAGTATTTT
>TRBJ1-6|TRBD1|-|16|TRBV6-6
CASSTGTGGAGSPLHF
TGTGCCAGCAGTACCGGGACAGGGGGCGCTGGGTCACCCCTCCACTTT
>TRBJ1-5|-|-|16|TRBV19
CASSIAVSWGNQPQHF
TGTGCCAGTAGTATTGCGGTCAGTTGGGGCAATCAGCCCCAGCATTTT
>TRBJ1-4|-|-|15|TRBV6-5
CASSYRTGWNEKLFF
TGTGCCAGCAGTTATAGAACAGGGTGGAATGAAAAACTGTTTTTT
>TRBJ1-4|-|-|15|TRBV19
CASSIDWENLRGLFF
TGTGCCAGTAGTATAGATTGGGAGAACCTTCGGGGACTGTTTTTT
>TRBJ1-1|-|few|17|TRBV7-9
CASSLWTVRTLNTEAFF
TGTGCCAGCAGCTTATGGACAGTGAGGACCTTGAACACTGAAGCTTTCTTT
>TRBJ1-3|-|-|14|TRBV19
CASTQGPPGNTIYF
TGTGCCAGTACTCAGGGCCCTCCTGGAAACACCATATATTTT
>TRBJ2-3|-|-|14|TRBV15
CATQGLGSTDTQYF
TGTGCCACCCAGGGGTTAGGGTCCACAGATACGCAGTATTTT
>TRBJ2-1|TRBD2|-|15|TRBV14
CASSQGGGAYNEQFF
TGTGCCAGCAGCCAAGGCGGGGGAGCTTACAATGAGCAGTTCTTC
>TRBJ1-6|TRBD1|-|14|TRBV27
CASSFGQGNSPLHF
TGTGCCAGCAGTTTCGGACAGGGCAATTCACCCCTCCACTTT
>TRBJ1-4|TRBD1|few|14|TRBV2
CAGDGDRADEKLFF
TGTGCCGGAGATGGGGACAGGGCGGACGAAAAACTGTTTTTT
>TRBJ1-1|-|-|15|TRBV25-1
CASSPRRLGSLEAFF
TGTGCCAGCAGTCCTCGCCGGTTAGGATCACTAGAAGCTTTCTTT
>TRBJ1-1|-|few|14|TRBV5-4
CASSLGTGRTEAFF
TGTGCCAGCAGCTTGGGGACTGGGAGGACTGAAGCTTTCTTT
>TRBJ1-3|-|-|17|TRBV5-1
CASSLDEPGRAGNTIYF
TGCGCCAGCAGCTTGGATGAGCCGGGCAGGGCTGGAAACACCATATATTTT
>TRBJ1-2|TRBD1|-|11|TRBV20-1
CSTRGVSGYTF
TGCAGTACCAGGGGGGTGAGTGGCTACACCTTC